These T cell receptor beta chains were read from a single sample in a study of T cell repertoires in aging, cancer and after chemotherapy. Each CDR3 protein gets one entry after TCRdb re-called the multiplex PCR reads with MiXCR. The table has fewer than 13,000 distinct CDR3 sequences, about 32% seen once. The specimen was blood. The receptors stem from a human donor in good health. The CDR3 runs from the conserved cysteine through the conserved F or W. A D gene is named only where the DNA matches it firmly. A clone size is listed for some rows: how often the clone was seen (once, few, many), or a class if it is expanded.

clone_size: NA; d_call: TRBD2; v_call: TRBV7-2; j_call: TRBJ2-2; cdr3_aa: CASSRAGANTGELFF; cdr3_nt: TGTGCCAGCTCGCGAGCGGGGGCGAACACCGGGGAGCTGTTTTTT
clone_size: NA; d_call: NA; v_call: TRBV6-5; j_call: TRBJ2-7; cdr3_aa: CAIGDAGRHEQYF; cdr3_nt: TGTGCCATCGGGGACGCAGGGAGACACGAGCAGTACTTC
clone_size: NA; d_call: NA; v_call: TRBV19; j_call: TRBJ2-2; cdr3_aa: CASSLFGVSTGELFF; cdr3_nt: TGTGCCAGTAGTCTCTTCGGGGTCTCAACCGGGGAGCTGTTTTTT
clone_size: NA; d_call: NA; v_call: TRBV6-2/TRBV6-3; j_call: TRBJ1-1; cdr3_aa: CASSRSGDTEAFF; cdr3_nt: TGTGCCAGCAGTCGCTCGGGGGACACTGAAGCTTTCTTT
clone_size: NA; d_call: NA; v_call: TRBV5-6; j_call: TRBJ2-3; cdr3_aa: CASSLVLAEHTDTQYF; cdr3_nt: TGTGCCAGCAGCTTGGTTTTAGCGGAACACACAGATACGCAGTATTTT
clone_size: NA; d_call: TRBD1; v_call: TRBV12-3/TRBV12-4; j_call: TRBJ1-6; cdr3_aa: CASRGTGGGSYNSPLHF; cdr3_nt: TGTGCCAGCAGGGGGACAGGGGGTGGCTCCTATAATTCACCCCTCCACTTT
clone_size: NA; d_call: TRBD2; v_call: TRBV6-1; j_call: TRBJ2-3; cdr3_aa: CASSPLAKYTDTQYF; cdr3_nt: TGTGCCAGCAGTCCACTAGCGAAATACACAGATACGCAGTATTTT
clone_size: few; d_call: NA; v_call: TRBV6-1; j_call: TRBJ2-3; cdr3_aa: CAMTTGGITDTQYF; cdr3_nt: TGTGCCATGACGACTGGGGGGATCACAGATACGCAGTATTTT
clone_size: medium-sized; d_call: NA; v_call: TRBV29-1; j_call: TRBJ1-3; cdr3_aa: CSVWLDGNTIYF; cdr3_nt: TGCAGCGTTTGGCTAGACGGAAACACCATATATTTT
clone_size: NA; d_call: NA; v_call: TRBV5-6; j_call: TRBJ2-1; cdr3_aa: CASGPRDKGVNEQFF; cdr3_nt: TGCGCCAGCGGACCTAGGGACAAGGGGGTCAATGAGCAGTTCTTC
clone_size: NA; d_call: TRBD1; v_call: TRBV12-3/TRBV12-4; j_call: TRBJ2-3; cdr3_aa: CASSPDRGTDTQYF; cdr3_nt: TGTGCCAGCAGTCCTGACAGGGGCACAGATACGCAGTATTTT
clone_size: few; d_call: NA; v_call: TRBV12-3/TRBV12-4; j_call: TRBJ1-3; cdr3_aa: CASGQSGNTIYF; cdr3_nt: TGTGCCAGCGGTCAGAGTGGAAACACCATATATTTT
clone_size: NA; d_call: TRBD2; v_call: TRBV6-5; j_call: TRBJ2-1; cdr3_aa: CASSLRVTSGGYNEQFF; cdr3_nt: TGTGCCAGCAGTTTAAGGGTCACTAGCGGGGGTTACAATGAGCAGTTCTTC
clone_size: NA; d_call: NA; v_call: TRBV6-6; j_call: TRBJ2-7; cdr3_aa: CASSYSGQRSEQYF; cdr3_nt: TGTGCCAGCAGTTACTCGGGGCAGAGAAGCGAGCAGTACTTC
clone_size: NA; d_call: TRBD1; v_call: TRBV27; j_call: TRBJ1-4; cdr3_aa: CASSQDAVAGGEKLFF; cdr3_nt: TGTGCCAGCAGCCAAGATGCGGTGGCAGGGGGAGAAAAACTGTTTTTT
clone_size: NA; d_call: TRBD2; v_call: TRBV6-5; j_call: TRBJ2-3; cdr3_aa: CASRTSGADTQYF; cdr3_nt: TGTGCCAGCAGGACTAGCGGAGCAGATACGCAGTATTTT
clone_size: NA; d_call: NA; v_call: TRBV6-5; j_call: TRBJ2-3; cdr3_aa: CASSRSRGGPEDTQYF; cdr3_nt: TGTGCCAGCAGCCGATCTAGAGGGGGGCCCGAGGATACGCAGTATTTT
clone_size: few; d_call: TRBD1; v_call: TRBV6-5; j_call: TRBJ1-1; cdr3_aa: CASSRTGFDTEAFF; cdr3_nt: TGTGCCAGCAGTCGGACAGGGTTTGACACTGAAGCTTTCTTT
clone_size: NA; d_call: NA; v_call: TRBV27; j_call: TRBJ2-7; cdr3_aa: CASSLSEYEQYF; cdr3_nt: TGTGCCAGCAGTTTATCAGAATACGAGCAGTACTTC
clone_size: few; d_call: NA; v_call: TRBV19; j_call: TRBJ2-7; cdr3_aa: CASSPDPPGEQYF; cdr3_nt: TGTGCCAGTAGCCCGGACCCTCCCGGCGAGCAGTACTTC
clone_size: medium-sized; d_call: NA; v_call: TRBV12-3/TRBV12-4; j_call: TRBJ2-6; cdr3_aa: CASSPGPTGANVLTF; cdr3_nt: TGTGCCAGCAGCCCGGGGCCTACTGGGGCCAACGTCCTGACTTTC
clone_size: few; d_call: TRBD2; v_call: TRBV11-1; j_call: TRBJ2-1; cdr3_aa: CASSPTSGGRNEQFF; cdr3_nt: TGTGCCAGCAGCCCGACTAGCGGGGGTCGGAATGAGCAGTTCTTC
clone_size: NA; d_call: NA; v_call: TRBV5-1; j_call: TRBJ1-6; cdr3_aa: CASSLVTGANNSPLHF; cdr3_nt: TGCGCCAGCAGCTTGGTAACGGGGGCGAATAATTCACCCCTCCACTTT
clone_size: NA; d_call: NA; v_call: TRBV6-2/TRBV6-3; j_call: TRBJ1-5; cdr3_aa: CASRLGVGQPQHF; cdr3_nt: TGTGCCAGCAGGCTGGGGGTAGGTCAGCCCCAGCATTTT
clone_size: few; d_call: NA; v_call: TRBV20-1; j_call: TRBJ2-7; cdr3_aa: CSARDLRGDYEQYF; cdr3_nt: TGCAGTGCTAGAGATTTGCGAGGGGACTACGAGCAGTACTTC
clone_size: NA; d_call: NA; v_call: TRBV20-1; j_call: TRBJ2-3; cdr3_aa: CSARMGGRTDTQYF; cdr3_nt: TGCAGTGCTAGGATGGGGGGTCGCACAGATACGCAGTATTTT
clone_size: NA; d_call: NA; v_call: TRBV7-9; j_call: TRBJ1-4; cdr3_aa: CASSRSYNEKLFF; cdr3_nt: TGTGCCAGCAGCCGGTCGTATAATGAAAAACTGTTTTTT
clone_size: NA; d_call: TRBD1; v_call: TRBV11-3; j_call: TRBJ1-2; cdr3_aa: CASSFGTGGINYGYTF; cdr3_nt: TGTGCCAGCAGCTTCGGTACAGGGGGCATCAACTATGGCTACACCTTC
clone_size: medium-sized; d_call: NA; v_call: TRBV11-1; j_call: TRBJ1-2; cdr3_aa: CASSNRRGYTF; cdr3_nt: TGTGCCAGCAGCAACCGCAGGGGCTACACCTTC
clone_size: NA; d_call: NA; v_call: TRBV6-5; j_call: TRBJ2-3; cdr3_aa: CASSPRGASTDTQYF; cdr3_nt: TGTGCCAGCAGCCCCCGGGGGGCGAGCACAGATACGCAGTATTTT
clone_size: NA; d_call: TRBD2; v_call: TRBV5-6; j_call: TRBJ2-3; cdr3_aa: CASSGGLAGGREDTQYF; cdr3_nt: TGTGCCAGCAGCGGGGGACTAGCGGGAGGGCGAGAAGATACGCAGTATTTT
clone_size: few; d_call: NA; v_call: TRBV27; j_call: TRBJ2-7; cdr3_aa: CASSLFRDRHEQYF; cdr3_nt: TGTGCCAGCAGTTTATTCAGGGACCGTCACGAGCAGTACTTC
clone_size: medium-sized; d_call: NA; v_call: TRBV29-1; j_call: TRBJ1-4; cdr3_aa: CSAMRSTNEKLFF; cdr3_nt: TGCAGCGCTATGAGATCGACTAATGAAAAACTGTTTTTT
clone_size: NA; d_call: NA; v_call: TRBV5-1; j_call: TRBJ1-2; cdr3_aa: CASSFTGNYGYTF; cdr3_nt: TGTGCCAGCAGCTTCACGGGTAACTATGGCTACACCTTC
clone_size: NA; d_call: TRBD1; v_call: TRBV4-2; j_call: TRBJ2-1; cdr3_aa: CASSLDRGNEQFF; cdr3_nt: TGTGCCAGCAGCCTAGACAGGGGGAATGAGCAGTTCTTC
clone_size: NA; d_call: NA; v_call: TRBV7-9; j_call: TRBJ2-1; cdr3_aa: CASSFFPPDNEQFF; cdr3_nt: TGTGCCAGCAGCTTTTTTCCCCCTGACAATGAGCAGTTCTTC
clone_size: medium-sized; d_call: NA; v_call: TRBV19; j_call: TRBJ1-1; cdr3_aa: CASSTREGTEAFF; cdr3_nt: TGTGCCAGTAGTACCAGGGAGGGCACTGAAGCTTTCTTT
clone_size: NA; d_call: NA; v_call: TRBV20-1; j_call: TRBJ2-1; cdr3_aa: CSARGGGQDEQFF; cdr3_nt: TGCAGTGCACGTGGGGGGGGCCAGGATGAGCAGTTCTTC
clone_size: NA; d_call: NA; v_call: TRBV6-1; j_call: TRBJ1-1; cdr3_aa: CATQRTENTEAFF; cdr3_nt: TGTGCCACCCAGAGGACAGAGAACACTGAAGCTTTCTTT
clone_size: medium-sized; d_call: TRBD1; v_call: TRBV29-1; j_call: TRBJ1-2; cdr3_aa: CSVEFRTGDVPSYGYTF; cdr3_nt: TGCAGCGTTGAGTTTCGCACAGGGGACGTACCGTCCTATGGCTACACCTTC
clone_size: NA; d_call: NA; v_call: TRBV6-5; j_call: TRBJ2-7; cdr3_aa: CASSYSSIHTYEQYF; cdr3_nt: TGTGCCAGCAGTTACTCGAGCATCCACACCTACGAGCAGTACTTC
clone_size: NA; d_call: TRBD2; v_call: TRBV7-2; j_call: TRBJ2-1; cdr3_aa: CASSQTPSGKPSYNEQFF; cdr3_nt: TGTGCCAGCAGCCAAACCCCTAGCGGGAAACCATCCTACAATGAGCAGTTCTTC
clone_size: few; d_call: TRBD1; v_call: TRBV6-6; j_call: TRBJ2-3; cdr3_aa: CASGTGELSTDTQYF; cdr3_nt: TGTGCCAGCGGGACAGGGGAACTATCGACAGATACGCAGTATTTT
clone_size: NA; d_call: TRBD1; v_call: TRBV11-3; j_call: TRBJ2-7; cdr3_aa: CASSTGTGLDEQYF; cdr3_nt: TGTGCTAGCAGCACGGGGACAGGGTTGGACGAGCAGTACTTC
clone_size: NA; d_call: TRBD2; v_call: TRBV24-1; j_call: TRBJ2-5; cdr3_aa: CATSDPRGVGRRETQYF; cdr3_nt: TGTGCCACCAGTGACCCGCGGGGGGTTGGTAGAAGGGAGACCCAGTACTTC
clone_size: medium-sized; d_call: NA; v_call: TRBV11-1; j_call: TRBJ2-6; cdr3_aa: CASSLEGYASGANVLTF; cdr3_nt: TGTGCCAGCAGCTTAGAGGGCTACGCCTCTGGGGCCAACGTCCTGACTTTC
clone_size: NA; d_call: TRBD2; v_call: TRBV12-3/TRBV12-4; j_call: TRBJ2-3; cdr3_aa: CASSLEASGLQGDTQYF; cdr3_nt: TGTGCCAGCAGTTTAGAGGCTAGCGGTCTTCAGGGAGATACGCAGTATTTT